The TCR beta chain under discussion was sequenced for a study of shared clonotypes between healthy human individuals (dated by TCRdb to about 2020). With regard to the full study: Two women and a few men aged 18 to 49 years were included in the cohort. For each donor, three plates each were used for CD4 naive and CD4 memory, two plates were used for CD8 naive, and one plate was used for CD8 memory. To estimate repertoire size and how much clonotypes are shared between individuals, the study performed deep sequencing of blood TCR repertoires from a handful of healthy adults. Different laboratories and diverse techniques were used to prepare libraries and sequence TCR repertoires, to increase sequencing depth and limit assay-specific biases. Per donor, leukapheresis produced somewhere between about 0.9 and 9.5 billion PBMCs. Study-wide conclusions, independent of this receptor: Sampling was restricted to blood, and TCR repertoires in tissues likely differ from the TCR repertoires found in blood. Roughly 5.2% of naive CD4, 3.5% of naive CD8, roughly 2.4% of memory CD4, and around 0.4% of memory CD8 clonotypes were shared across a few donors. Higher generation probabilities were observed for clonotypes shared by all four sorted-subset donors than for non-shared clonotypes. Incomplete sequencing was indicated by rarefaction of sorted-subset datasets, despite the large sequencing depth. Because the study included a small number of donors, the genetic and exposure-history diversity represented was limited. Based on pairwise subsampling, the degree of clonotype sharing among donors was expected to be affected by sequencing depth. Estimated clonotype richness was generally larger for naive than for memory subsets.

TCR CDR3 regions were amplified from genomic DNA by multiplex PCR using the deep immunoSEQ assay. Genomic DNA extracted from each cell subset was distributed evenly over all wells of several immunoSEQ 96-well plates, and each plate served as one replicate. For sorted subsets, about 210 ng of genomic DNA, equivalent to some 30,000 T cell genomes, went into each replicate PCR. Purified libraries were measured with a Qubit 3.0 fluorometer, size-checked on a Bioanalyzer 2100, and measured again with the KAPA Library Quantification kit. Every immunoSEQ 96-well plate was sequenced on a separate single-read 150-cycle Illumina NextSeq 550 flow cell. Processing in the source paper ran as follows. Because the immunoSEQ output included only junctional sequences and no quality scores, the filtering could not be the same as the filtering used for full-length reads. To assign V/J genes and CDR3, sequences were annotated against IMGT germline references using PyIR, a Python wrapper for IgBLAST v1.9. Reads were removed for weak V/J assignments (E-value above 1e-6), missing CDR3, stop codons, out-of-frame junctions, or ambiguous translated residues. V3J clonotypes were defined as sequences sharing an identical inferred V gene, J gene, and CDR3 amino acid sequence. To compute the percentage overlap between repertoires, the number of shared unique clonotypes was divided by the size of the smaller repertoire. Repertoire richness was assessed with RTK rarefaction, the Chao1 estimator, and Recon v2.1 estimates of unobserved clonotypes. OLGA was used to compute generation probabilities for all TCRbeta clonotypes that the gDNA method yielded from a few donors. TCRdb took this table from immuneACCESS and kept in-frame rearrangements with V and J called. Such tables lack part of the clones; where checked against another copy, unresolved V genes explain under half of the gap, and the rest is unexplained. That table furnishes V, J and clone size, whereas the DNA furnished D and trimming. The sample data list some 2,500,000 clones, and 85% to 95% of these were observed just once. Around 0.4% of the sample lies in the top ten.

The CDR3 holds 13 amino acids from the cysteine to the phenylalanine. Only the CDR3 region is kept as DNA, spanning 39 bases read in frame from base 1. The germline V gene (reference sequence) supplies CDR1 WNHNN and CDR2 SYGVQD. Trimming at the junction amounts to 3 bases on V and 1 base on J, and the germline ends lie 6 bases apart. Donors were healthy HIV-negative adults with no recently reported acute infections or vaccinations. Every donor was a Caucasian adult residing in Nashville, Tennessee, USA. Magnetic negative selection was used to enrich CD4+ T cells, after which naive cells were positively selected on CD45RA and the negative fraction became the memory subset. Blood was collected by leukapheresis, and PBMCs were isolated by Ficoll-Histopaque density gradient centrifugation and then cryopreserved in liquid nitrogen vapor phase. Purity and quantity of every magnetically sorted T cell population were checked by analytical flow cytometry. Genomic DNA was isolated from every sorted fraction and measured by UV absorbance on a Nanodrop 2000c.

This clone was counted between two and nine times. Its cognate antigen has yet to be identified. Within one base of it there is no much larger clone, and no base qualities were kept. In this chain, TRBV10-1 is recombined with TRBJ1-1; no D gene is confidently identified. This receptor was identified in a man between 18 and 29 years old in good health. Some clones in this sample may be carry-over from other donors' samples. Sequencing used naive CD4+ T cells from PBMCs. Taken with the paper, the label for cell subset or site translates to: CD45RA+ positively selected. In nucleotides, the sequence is TGCGCCAGCAGTGATGGGGAGAACACTGAAGCTTTCTTT. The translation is CASSDGENTEAFF.